These 12 T cell receptor beta chains share one sample of origin, sequenced in a study of blood T cell repertoires in COVID-19. Sequencing used immunoSEQ multiplex PCR; TCRdb keeps in-frame clones, though not all of them. The data contain 200,000 to 300,000 clones, roughly 80% of them singletons. The sequencing sample was made of peripheral blood. The receptors were gathered from a woman older than 75 with acute or convalescent COVID-19.

This clone was observed a few times. The V gene is TRBV7-6, the J gene TRBJ2-7; TRBD2 agrees at 13 bases. V lost 0 bases and J lost 0; bases outside the gene matches: 5. The CDR3 is made up of 18 amino acids. Germline V gene lookup returns CDR1 SGHVS and CDR2 FNYEAQ. The CDR3 coding sequence is TGTGCCAGCAGCTTAGCGACGGGACTAGCGGGGTTCTCCTACGAGCAGTACTTC. It encodes CASSLATGLAGFSYEQYF.

The chain employs TRBV3-1 (or the pseudogene TRBV3-2) and TRBJ2-5; tentatively, D is TRBD1 (6 bases). The length of the CDR3 is 16 residues. The ends were cut back, 4 bases at V and 4 bases at J, with 19 bases in the middle. CDR1 and CDR2 (germline): LGHDT, YNNKEL (reference sequence). The CDR3 DNA reads TGTGCCAGCAGCCCCCAACAGGGCGGTTGGGCAGAGACCCAGTACTTC. Translated, it gives CASSPQQGGWAETQYF.

The chain carries TRBV3-1 (or the pseudogene TRBV3-2) and TRBJ1-2; TRBD1 is a possible D gene (6 bases). Trimming shortened V by 1 base and J by 7 bases, and 13 bases separated the two germline ends. CDR3 length: 14 amino acids. In germline, CDR1 is LGHDT, CDR2 YNNKEL (reference sequence). As DNA, the CDR3 is TGTGCCAGCAGCCAAGGTCGACAGGTTGGTGGCTACACCTTC. Its translation is CASSQGRQVGGYTF.

The chain combines TRBV19 with TRBJ1-2, with 7 bases that match TRBD1. The CDR3 loop spans 14 amino acids. V was pared by 7 bases and J by 5 bases, with 10 bases of the junction left unmatched. The germline gives CDR1 LNHDA, CDR2 SQIVND (reference sequence). CDR3 DNA sequence: TGTGCCAGTATGCTGGGTCAGGGGGTATATGGCTACACCTTC. Encoded protein: CASMLGQGVYGYTF. Full variable domain (remainder filled in from reference TRBV19 and TRBJ1-2): DGGITQSPKYLFRKEGQNVTLSCEQNLNHDAMYWYRQDPGQGLRLIYYSQIVNDFQKGDIAEGYSVSREKKESFPLTVTSAQKNPTAFYLCASMLGQGVYGYTFGSGTRLTVV.

The chain links TRBV28 to TRBJ1-1; 7 nucleotides agree with TRBD1. Germline-derived CDR1 and CDR2 are MDHEN and SYDVKM. The V and J ends lost 5 bases and 2 bases, in that order; junction bases with no gene match: 8. The CDR3 sequence is 15 residues long. In DNA form, the CDR3 reads TGTGCCAGCAGTCTCACAGGGGAGGCCAACACTGAAGCTTTCTTT. Protein product: CASSLTGEANTEAFF.

This clone showed up just once. CDR3: CASSLPQGAWNTEAFF. The CDR3 region has the DNA TGTGCCAGTAGTCTCCCGCAGGGGGCCTGGAACACTGAAGCTTTCTTT. This chain joins TRBV19 and TRBJ1-1; 8 bases map to TRBD1. This CDR3 is built from 16 residues. Germline loops: CDR1 LNHDA, CDR2 SQIVND (reference sequence). J gave up 1 base and V 5 bases, and 9 bases lay outside the gene matches.

This rearrangement joins TRBV2 to TRBJ1-1, with no clear D. The CDR3 covers 13 residues. The ends were cut back, 4 bases at V and 2 bases at J, with 8 bases in the middle. Per germline, CDR1 SNHLY and CDR2 FYNNEI. CDR3 amino acids: CASSAPGNTEAFF. CDR3 coding DNA: TGTGCCAGCAGTGCGCCAGGAAACACTGAAGCTTTCTTT.

Notes on this clone: Other DNA sequences in this sample translate to the same CDR3. The J gene is TRBJ2-7, the V gene TRBV28; tentative D call: TRBD1 (6 bases). CDR3 length: 13 residues. CDR1 is MDHEN and CDR2 is SYDVKM in the germline V gene. With 5 bases removed from V and 2 bases from J, the gap between germline ends came to 10 bases. The CDR3 loop is CASSLGQPYEQYF. The DNA for the CDR3 is TGTGCCAGCAGTCTCGGACAGCCCTACGAGCAGTACTTC.

The chain has TRBV5-1 and TRBJ2-5; TRBD2 is a possible D gene (6 bases). The V gene's germline CDR1 is SGHRS and CDR2 YFSETQ. Trimming cost V 0 bases and J 4 bases, with 16 bases left between them. The CDR3 consists of 16 residues. For the CDR3, the DNA is TGCGCCAGCAGCTTGGAAGCAGGGCTGGGGGGAGAGACCCAGTACTTC. This translates into CASSLEAGLGGETQYF.

CDR3 loop: CASSEHFDNEKLFF. CDR3 in DNA: TGTGCCAGCAGTGAACACTTTGATAATGAAAAACTGTTTTTT. The rearrangement joins TRBV2 to TRBJ1-4; D not certain. This CDR3 has 14 residues. The ends were cut back, 2 bases at V and 4 bases at J, with 8 bases in the middle. Germline V gene sequence: CDR1 SNHLY, CDR2 FYNNEI.

The chain has TRBV14 and TRBJ1-2; D gene unclear. The CDR3 runs 13 residues. Per germline, CDR1 SGHDN and CDR2 FVKESK. Trimming pared 1 base from V and 5 bases from J, leaving 8 bases between. The CDR3 loop reads CASSQGGGYGYTF. The CDR3 DNA reads as TGTGCCAGCAGCCAAGGTGGCGGGTATGGCTACACCTTC.

V usage is TRBV10-3 and J usage is TRBJ2-2; a weak D match, TRBD1 (7 bases). The CDR3 is made up of 14 amino acids. Germline loops: CDR1 ENHRY, CDR2 SYGVKD. V was shortened by 6 bases and J by 8 bases, with 16 bases between the two germline ends. The CDR3 sequence: CAISETGEAGELFF. CDR3 DNA: TGTGCCATCAGCGAAACAGGGGAGGCGGGGGAGCTGTTTTTT.